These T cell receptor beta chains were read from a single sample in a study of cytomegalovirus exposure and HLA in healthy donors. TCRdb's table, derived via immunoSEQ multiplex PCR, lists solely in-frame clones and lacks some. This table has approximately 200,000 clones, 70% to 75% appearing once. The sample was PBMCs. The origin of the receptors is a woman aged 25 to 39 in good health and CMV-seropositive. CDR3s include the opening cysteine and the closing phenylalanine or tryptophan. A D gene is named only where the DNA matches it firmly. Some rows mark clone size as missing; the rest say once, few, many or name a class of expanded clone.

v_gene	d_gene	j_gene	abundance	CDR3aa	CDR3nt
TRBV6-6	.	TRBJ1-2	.	CASSSRQRGSNYGYTF	TGTGCCAGCAGCTCTCGGCAGAGGGGGTCTAACTATGGCTACACCTTC
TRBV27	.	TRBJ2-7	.	CASRDLGVAEQYF	TGTGCCAGCAGGGACCTCGGGGTGGCCGAGCAGTACTTC
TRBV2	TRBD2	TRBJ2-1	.	CASGRLAGGIEQFF	TGTGCCAGCGGTCGACTAGCGGGAGGAATTGAGCAGTTCTTC
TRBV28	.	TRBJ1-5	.	CASSEMGGNQPQHF	TGTGCCAGCAGCGAGATGGGCGGCAATCAGCCCCAGCATTTT
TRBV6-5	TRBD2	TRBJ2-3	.	CASSLAGGTDTQYF	TGTGCCAGCTCCTTAGCGGGAGGCACAGATACGCAGTATTTT
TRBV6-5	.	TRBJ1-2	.	CASRSGGGGGYTF	TGTGCCAGCCGCTCTGGGGGGGGTGGAGGCTACACCTTC
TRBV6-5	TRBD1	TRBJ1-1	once	CASSLRGRNTEAFF	TGTGCCAGCAGTCTCAGGGGGCGAAACACTGAAGCTTTCTTT
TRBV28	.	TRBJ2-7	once	CASSLRGNSYEQYF	TGTGCCAGCAGTTTGAGGGGGAACTCCTACGAGCAGTACTTC
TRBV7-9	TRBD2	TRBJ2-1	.	CSSSLAGGGTYNEQFF	TGTTCCAGCAGCTTAGCGGGGGGGGGAACTTACAATGAGCAGTTCTTC
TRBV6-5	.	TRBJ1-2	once	CASTTNRRGYGYTF	TGTGCCAGCACCACTAACCGCAGAGGCTATGGCTACACCTTC
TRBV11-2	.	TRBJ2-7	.	CASSFPGKAYEQYF	TGTGCCAGCAGCTTCCCAGGGAAGGCCTACGAGCAGTACTTC
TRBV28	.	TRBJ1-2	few	CASSLIGDGYTF	TGTGCCAGCAGTTTAATCGGGGATGGCTACACCTTC